This record covers a single TCR beta chain. The antigen remains unidentified. Indicated time point: cycle 4 day 1 (C4D1), after 5 to 7 weeks of nivolumab. Every patient experienced relapse after autologous stem cell transplantation, and brentuximab vedotin exposure varied. Using immunoSEQ multiplex PCR, the repertoire was profiled, and TCRdb retains in-frame clones only, with some absent. This table holds tens of thousands of clones, over 70% found once. CDR3 size: 13 residues. Between the trimmed V and J ends, which lost 0 bases and 6 bases, there was a span of 9 bases. Germline values: CDR1 SGHRS, CDR2 YFSETQ. The sample comes from a study of PD-1 blockade in classical Hodgkin lymphoma. Study-wide background: Nivolumab was given intravenously to patients at 3 mg/kg every 2 weeks.

Study outcomes and limitations: Relapsed/refractory patients reportedly had the lowest baseline TCR diversity, below newly diagnosed patients, who were below healthy donors. CD4+ but not CD8+ TCR diversity rose significantly by C4D1. Repertoires differed for reasons still undefined, possibly disease activity or prior therapy.

The specimen comprised peripheral blood mononuclear cells (PBMCs), sampled before the fourth cycle of nivolumab. The chain joins TRBV5-1 to TRBJ1-2; D unresolved. This TCR derives from a human donor with classical Hodgkin lymphoma. In DNA form, the CDR3 reads TGCGCCAGCAGCTTGGGCCCAGGTAATGGCTACACCTTC. Residues: CASSLGPGNGYTF.